One sample yielded the 7 T cell receptor beta chains listed below, sequenced in a study of blood T cells in healthy people across ages. The use of a sample-barcoded 5' primer and a J-beta primer mix characterized a second PCR of about 7 to 12 cycles. TCRdb reanalysed the 5' RACE reads using MiXCR and keeps one entry per CDR3 protein. The profile shows about 670,000 distinct CDR3 sequences, over 40% of them singletons. Sequencing used blood. Receptor source: a man at least 80 years old in good health.

This clonotype was counted a single time. The chain is built from TRBV27 and TRBJ2-5, with TRBD2 matching over 7 bases. This CDR3 is built from 14 residues. V lost 7 bases to trimming and J lost 4 bases; unmatched junction nucleotides: 9. Germline V CDR1 and CDR2: MNHEY, SMNVEV (reference sequence). The CDR3 sequence: CASTAAGVGETQYF. DNA of the CDR3: TGTGCCAGCACGGCGGCGGGAGTAGGAGAGACCCAGTACTTC.

In this sample, this clonotype turned up a few times. The genes are TRBV7-2 and TRBJ2-1, with 11 positions matching TRBD2. From germline, CDR1 is SGHTA and CDR2 FQGNSA. The CDR3 consists of 16 residues. Trimming took 1 base from V and 9 from J; bases not matched to a gene: 8. CDR3 sequence reads: CASSLVGTSGSGEQFF. The CDR3 DNA reads TGTGCCAGCAGCTTAGTTGGGACTAGCGGTTCTGGTGAGCAGTTCTTC.

The V and J genes are TRBV6-6 and TRBJ2-1; D is unclear. This CDR3 spans 12 amino acids. Trimming removed 8 bases at V and 5 bases at J, with 10 bases between. CDR1 is MNHNY and CDR2 is SVGAGI in the germline V gene (reference sequence). The CDR3 is CASRQPDNEQFF. CDR3 sequence (DNA): TGTGCCAGCCGACAACCCGACAATGAGCAGTTCTTC.

This clonotype was detected many times. This chain uses TRBV7-9 with TRBJ1-2; D might be TRBD1 (5 bases). The germline gives CDR1 SEHNR, CDR2 FQNEAQ (reference sequence). V lost 4 bases to trimming and J lost 4 bases, with 16 bases between them. The CDR3 has 15 residues. CDR3 in DNA: TGTGCCAGCAGCTCTAGCGGGGAAGGGGCCTATGGCTACACCTTC. Encoded protein: CASSSSGEGAYGYTF.

This sequence joins TRBV6-1 and TRBJ2-5; a possible D gene is TRBD1 (5 bases). The J call is doubtful: the DNA matches TRBJ2-7 better. This CDR3 has 15 residues. Germline CDR1 reads MNHNS; CDR2 reads SASEGT. The CDR3 loop reads CASMNQGGPIYEQYF. CDR3 sequence (DNA): TGTGCCAGCATGAATCAGGGCGGACCGATATACGAGCAGTACTTC.

This rearrangement joins TRBV3-1 to TRBJ2-7; tentatively, D is TRBD2 (6 bases). Germline V gene data show CDR1 as LGHDT and CDR2 as YNNKEL (reference sequence). The CDR3 is made up of 11 amino acids. Trimming shortened V by 5 bases and J by 11 bases, and 13 bases separated the two germline ends. Written as DNA, the CDR3 is TGTGCCAGCAGCTCGGGCGGGGAGGAGTACTTC. Its protein product is CASSSGGEEYF.

This clonotype appeared a few times. The V and J genes are TRBV6-2 or TRBV6-3 and TRBJ1-2; 8 bases fit TRBD1. The junction had 2 bases not matched to a gene; V was cut back by 0 bases and J by 8 bases. Germline values: CDR1 MNHEY, CDR2 SVGEGT. This CDR3 region has 13 residues. This CDR3 is CASSYSGQDGYTF. In nucleotides, the CDR3 is TGTGCCAGCAGTTACTCGGGACAGGACGGCTACACCTTC.